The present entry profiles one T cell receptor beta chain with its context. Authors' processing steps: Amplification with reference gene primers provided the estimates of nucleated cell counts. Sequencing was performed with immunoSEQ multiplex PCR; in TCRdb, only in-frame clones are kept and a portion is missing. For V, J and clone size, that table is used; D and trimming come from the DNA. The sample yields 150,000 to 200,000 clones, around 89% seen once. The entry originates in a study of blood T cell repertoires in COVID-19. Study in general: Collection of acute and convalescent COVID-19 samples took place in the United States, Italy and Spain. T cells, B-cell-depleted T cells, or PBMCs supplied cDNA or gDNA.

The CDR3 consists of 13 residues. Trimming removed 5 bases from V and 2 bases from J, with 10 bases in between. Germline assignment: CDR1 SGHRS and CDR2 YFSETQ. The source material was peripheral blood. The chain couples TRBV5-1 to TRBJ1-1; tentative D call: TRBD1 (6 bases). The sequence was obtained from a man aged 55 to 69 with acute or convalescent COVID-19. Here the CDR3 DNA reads TGCGCCAGCAGTATACAGGGAAACACTGAAGCTTTCTTT. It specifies CASSIQGNTEAFF. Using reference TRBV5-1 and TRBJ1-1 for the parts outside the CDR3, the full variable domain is KAGVTQTPRYLIKTRGQQVTLSCSPISGHRSVSWYQQTPGQGLQFLFEYFSETQRNKGNFPGRFSGRQFSNSRSEMNVSTLELGDSALYLCASSIQGNTEAFFGQGTRLTVV.